These 21 T cell receptor beta chains came from one sample sequenced in a study of CD4 T cells in relation to SARS-CoV-2 and coronaviruses. The antigens these receptors bind are not known. Assay: immunoSEQ multiplex PCR; the TCRdb copy retains only in-frame clones and omits some. The table has fewer than 35,000 clones, about three quarters seen once. Sequencing was performed on memory CD4+ T cells from PBMCs, cultured in vitro. The receptors derive from an adult with COVID-19.

The V gene is TRBV15, the J gene TRBJ2-5; a possible D gene is TRBD2 (6 bases). Deletions cut 3 bases from V and 7 bases from J, with 24 bases between. Germline loops: CDR1 LNHNV, CDR2 YYDKDF (reference sequence). The CDR3 loop spans 17 amino acids. The CDR3 loop reads CATSRGGTTMSMGTQYF. DNA for the CDR3: TGTGCCACCAGCAGGGGCGGGACGACAATGTCTATGGGGACCCAGTACTTC. The full variable domain, rest sourced from reference TRBV15 and TRBJ2-5, is DAMVIQNPRYQVTQFGKPVTLSCSQTLNHNVMYWYQQKSSQAPKLLFHYYDKDFNNEADTPDNFQSRRPNTSFCFLDIRSPGLGDTAMYLCATSRGGTTMSMGTQYFGPGTRLLVL.

Here the CDR3 DNA reads TGTGCCAGCAGCTTAGGTAAACACGAGGAGACCCCCGCCCCCAATGAGCAGTTCTTC. Amino acid sequence: CASSLGKHEETPAPNEQFF. The V call is TRBV7-6, the J call TRBJ2-1; D gene uncertain. CDR1 and CDR2 from the germline V gene are SGHVS and FNYEAQ. The CDR3 covers 19 residues. Trimming stripped 1 base from V and 6 bases from J, with 25 bases between.

The gene calls are TRBV6-5 and TRBJ2-7, with TRBD2 matching 11 bases. The ends lost 11 bases at V and 6 bases at J; junction bases unmatched: 15. The CDR3 is 15 amino acids. Germline assignment: CDR1 MNHEY and CDR2 SVGAGI. CDR3 sequence: CAATMLAGGDGEQYF. The CDR3 DNA reads as TGTGCCGCAACCATGCTAGCGGGAGGCGATGGCGAGCAGTACTTC.

This clone showed up just a few times. This sequence joins TRBV5-4 and TRBJ1-1; D is uncertain. V was shortened by 0 bases and J by 0 bases, with 6 bases between the two germline ends. The CDR3 has 14 residues. The germline gives CDR1 SGHNT, CDR2 YYREEE (reference sequence). CDR3 in amino acids: CASSLEPLNTEAFF. DNA for the CDR3: TGTGCCAGCAGCTTGGAGCCGCTGAACACTGAAGCTTTCTTT.

The V call is TRBV5-4, the J call TRBJ2-2; D perhaps matches TRBD2 (6 bases). The CDR3 length is 13 residues. Germline V gene sequence: CDR1 SGHNT, CDR2 YYREEE (reference sequence). With 4 bases removed from V and 6 bases from J, the gap between germline ends came to 10 bases. Here the CDR3 reads CASSPREPGELFF. CDR3 nucleotide sequence: TGTGCCAGCAGCCCACGGGAGCCCGGGGAGCTGTTTTTT.

The rearrangement uses TRBV3-1 (or the pseudogene TRBV3-2) and TRBJ1-1; D gene uncertain. The length of the CDR3 is 13 residues. With 2 bases removed from V and 1 base from J, the gap between germline ends came to 5 bases. In germline, CDR1 is LGHDT, CDR2 YNNKEL (reference sequence). This chain's CDR3 is CASSQIANTEAFF. The CDR3 DNA reads as TGTGCCAGCAGCCAAATAGCGAACACTGAAGCTTTCTTT.

The gene calls are TRBV29-1 and TRBJ2-1; 8 positions match TRBD1. This CDR3 spans 13 amino acids. Germline V gene sequence: CDR1 SQVTM, CDR2 ANQGSEA. V lost 6 bases to trimming and J lost 4 bases; unmatched junction nucleotides: 5. The DNA for the CDR3 is TGCAGCGTGGGACGGGACAGGTACAATGAGCAGTTCTTC. Translated, it gives CSVGRDRYNEQFF.

The chain employs TRBV4-3 and TRBJ2-5; D remains ambiguous. The CDR3 is 16 residues long. CDR1 is LGHNA and CDR2 is YSLEER in the germline V gene. V was trimmed by 3 bases and J by 5 bases, leaving 19 bases between them. This CDR3 is CASSQGDRADGETQYF. The CDR3 nucleotides are TGCGCCAGCAGCCAGGGCGATCGGGCGGACGGGGAGACCCAGTACTTC.

The chain uses TRBV12-3 or TRBV12-4 and TRBJ2-1; 8 bases align to TRBD1. V shed 5 bases, J shed 13 bases, and the junction held 4 bases outside the gene matches. The CDR3 covers 11 residues. The CDR3 DNA is TGTGCCAGCAGTCAATCAGGGGGCCAGTTCTTC. Amino acid sequence: CASSQSGGQFF.

This chain connects TRBV28 to TRBJ1-1; TRBD1 aligns across 7 bases. Germline V gene data show CDR1 as MDHEN and CDR2 as SYDVKM. The V segment lost 5 bases and the J segment 4 bases; nucleotides outside the gene matches: 10. The CDR3 consists of 15 residues. Here the CDR3 reads CASSPPDRSLTEAFF. The CDR3 DNA is TGTGCCAGCAGTCCCCCGGACAGGAGTCTCACTGAAGCTTTCTTT.

The chain carries TRBV7-9 and TRBJ1-1, with 7 bases that match TRBD1. Germline CDR1 is SEHNR and CDR2 is FQNEAQ (reference sequence). The CDR3 extends over 15 amino acids. The V segment lost 4 bases and the J segment 5 bases; nucleotides outside the gene matches: 10. The CDR3 nucleotides are TGTGCCAGCAGCTCCCTAGACAGGGTGGGGACTGAAGCTTTCTTT. Translating gives CASSSLDRVGTEAFF.

The chain is built from TRBV5-1 and TRBJ2-7; 8 bases are shared with TRBD2. The V gene end was trimmed by 0 bases and the J gene end by 3 bases; junction bases not matched to a gene: 5. CDR3 length equals 15 residues. Germline V lookup: CDR1 SGHRS, CDR2 YFSETQ. CDR3 region: CASSLEAGGGYEQYF. The DNA for the CDR3 is TGCGCCAGCAGCTTGGAGGCGGGAGGAGGCTACGAGCAGTACTTC.

This rearrangement joins TRBV27 to TRBJ2-1, with D possibly matching TRBD2 (5 bases). V lost 6 bases, J lost 14 bases, and 11 bases lay in between. This CDR3 is 10 amino acids long. Germline V lookup: CDR1 MNHEY, CDR2 SMNVEV (reference sequence). The DNA for the CDR3 is TGTGCCAGCAGGACCGGGGTTAAGTTCTTC. Protein: CASRTGVKFF.

The chain combines TRBV27 with TRBJ1-2, with no clear D. CDR3 length: 13 amino acids. Germline lookup yields CDR1 MNHEY and CDR2 SMNVEV (reference sequence). Trimming left V 0 bases short and J 6 bases short, with 8 bases between. The CDR3 loop reads CASSLSPADGYTF. CDR3 nucleotides: TGTGCCAGCAGTTTATCGCCGGCGGATGGCTACACCTTC.

The gene calls are TRBV7-2 and TRBJ2-7; 7 bases align to TRBD2. CDR3 size: 19 residues. V was clipped by 1 base and J by 2 bases; unmatched bases: 17. Per germline, CDR1 SGHTA and CDR2 FQGNSA. CDR3 sequence reads: CASSLGIGLVSSGTYEQYF. CDR3 DNA: TGTGCCAGCAGCTTAGGGATTGGGCTTGTGTCTAGCGGAACCTACGAGCAGTACTTC. Filled out from reference TRBV7-2 and TRBJ2-7, the complete variable domain reads GAGVSQSPSNKVTEKGKDVELRCDPISGHTALYWYRQSLGQGLEFLIYFQGNSAPDKSGLPSDRFSAERTGGSVSTLTIQRTQQEDSAVYLCASSLGIGLVSSGTYEQYFGPGTRLTVT.

The chain recombines TRBV5-1 with TRBJ2-7; 13 nucleotides match TRBD2. CDR1 and CDR2 from the germline V gene are SGHRS and YFSETQ. The CDR3 is 18 amino acids. V gave up 2 bases and J gave up 0 bases; unmatched junction bases: 8. CDR3 residues: CASSFLTGTSGNSYEQYF. In nucleotides, the CDR3 is TGCGCCAGCAGCTTCCTAACCGGGACTAGCGGGAACTCCTACGAGCAGTACTTC.

The chain employs TRBV16 and TRBJ1-6; 9 bases match TRBD1. This CDR3 region has 14 residues. Trimming at V came to 6 bases and at J to 8 bases, leaving 5 bases not matched to a gene. Germline V gives CDR1 KGHSY, CDR2 FQNENV. The chain's CDR3 is CASSLQGADSPLHF. In DNA, the CDR3 is TGTGCCAGCAGTCTACAGGGGGCCGATTCACCCCTCCACTTT.

This rearrangement joins TRBV7-2 to TRBJ2-6; D ambiguous. V was clipped by 4 bases and J by 2 bases, with 12 bases between them. The CDR3 extends over 16 amino acids. The germline CDR1 and CDR2 sequences are SGHTA and FQGNSA. CDR3 sequence: CASSSIRVTGANVLTF. CDR3 bases: TGTGCCAGCAGCTCGATAAGGGTAACTGGGGCCAACGTCCTGACTTTC.

The DNA of the CDR3 is TGTGCCAGCAGCAAAGATTCAAGAGGGTGGGAGCTGTTTTTT. Encoded protein: CASSKDSRGWELFF. The chain joins TRBV7-9 to TRBJ2-2; D might be TRBD2 (5 bases). The CDR3 runs 14 residues. Trimming left V 5 bases short and J 9 bases short, with 16 bases between. From germline, CDR1 is SEHNR and CDR2 FQNEAQ (reference sequence).

The genes are TRBV7-9 and TRBJ1-5; 10 positions agree with TRBD1. This CDR3 region has 13 residues. V was pared by 11 bases and J by 4 bases, with 5 bases of the junction left unmatched. Germline CDR1 SEHNR, CDR2 FQNEAQ (reference sequence). CDR3 residues: CAVSGQGNQPQHF. The DNA for the CDR3 is TGTGCCGTGTCGGGACAGGGGAATCAGCCCCAGCATTTT.

This chain links TRBV24-1 with TRBJ2-3; D remains unclear. The CDR3 covers 16 residues. Between the trimmed V and J ends, which lost 3 bases and 6 bases, there was a span of 18 bases. Germline CDR1 is KGHDR and CDR2 is SFDVKD. CDR3 coding DNA: TGTGCCACCAGTGATAGGAGCAGCCTACTCAGGGATACGCAGTATTTT. Translated: CATSDRSSLLRDTQYF.